Detailed here is one TCR beta chain. Its antigen is not identified. This sample was taken from a study of regulatory and conventional T cells in RAG deficiency. Study-wide results and limits: In Omenn syndrome, Treg and Tconv repertoires overlapped >75%.

The junction had 9 bases not matched to a gene; V was cut back by 8 bases and J by 4 bases. CDR3 length: 15 amino acids. Germline V CDR1 and CDR2: LNHDA, SQIVND (reference sequence). Profiling relied on immunoSEQ multiplex PCR, and the TCRdb table lists in-frame clones only, not all of them. The repertoire includes approximately 21,000 clones, 95% to 96% of them detected once, and 1.3% sits in the top ten. The sorted conventional CD4+ T cells were CD25-low and CD127-high, with genomic DNA sequenced. This sample was shared with a second study, whose subject was regulatory T cells. That source reports: Amplification used 52 TRBV primers and 13 TRBJ primers. In patients, unique TRB V-J pairs were restricted and V/J usage skewed, especially in Tregs.

What was sequenced was CD25- CD4+ T cells sorted from blood. The chain couples TRBV19 to TRBJ1-5; 9 positions match TRBD1. The source of this sequence is a human donor in good health. Here the CDR3 DNA reads TGTGCCAGTGCCGATTGGACAGGGGATAATCAGCCCCAGCATTTT. Translation gives CASADWTGDNQPQHF.